This T cell receptor (beta chain) was retrieved from a study of blood T cell repertoires in COVID-19. CDR1 is SGHDN, CDR2 FVKESK, per germline. The ends lost 1 base at V and 7 bases at J; junction bases unmatched: 7. This CDR3 region has 15 residues. Membership in each cohort depended on participant-reported clinical history. Original analysis: Amplification of reference gene primers provided the estimated nucleated cell counts. The protocol was immunoSEQ multiplex PCR, while the TCRdb copy is restricted to in-frame clones and leaves out a portion. For V, J and clone size, that table is used; D and trimming come from the DNA. The sample has 470,000 or so clones; about 90% are singletons.

The source material was PBMCs or T cells enriched from blood (not recorded which). The chain recombines TRBV14 with TRBJ2-7; 10 nucleotides agree with TRBD1. The TCR comes from a woman aged 18-29 years with acute COVID-19. In DNA, the CDR3 is TGTGCCAGCAGCCAAGTCATGGGGACAGGGGAAGAGCAGTACTTC. It yields the protein CASSQVMGTGEEQYF.